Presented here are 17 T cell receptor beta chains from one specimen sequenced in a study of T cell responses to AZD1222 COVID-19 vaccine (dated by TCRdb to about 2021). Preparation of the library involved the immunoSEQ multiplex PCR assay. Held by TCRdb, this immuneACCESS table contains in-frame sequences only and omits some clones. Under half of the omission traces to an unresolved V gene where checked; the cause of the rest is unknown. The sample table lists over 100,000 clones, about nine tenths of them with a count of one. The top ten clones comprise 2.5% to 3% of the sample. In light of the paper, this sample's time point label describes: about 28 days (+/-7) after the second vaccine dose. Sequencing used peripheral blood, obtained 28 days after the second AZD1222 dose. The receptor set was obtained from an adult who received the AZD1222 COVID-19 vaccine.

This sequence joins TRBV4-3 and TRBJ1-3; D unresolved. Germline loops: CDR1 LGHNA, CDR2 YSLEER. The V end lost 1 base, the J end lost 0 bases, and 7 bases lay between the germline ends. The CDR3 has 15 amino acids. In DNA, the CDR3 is TGCGCCAGCAGCCAAGGGGGTCTCTCTGGAAACACCATATATTTT. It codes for CASSQGGLSGNTIYF.

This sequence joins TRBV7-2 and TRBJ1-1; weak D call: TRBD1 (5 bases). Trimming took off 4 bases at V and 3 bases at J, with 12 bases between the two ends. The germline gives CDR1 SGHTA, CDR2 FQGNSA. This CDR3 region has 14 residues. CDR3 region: CASSYGGFDTEAFF. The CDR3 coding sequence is TGTGCCAGCAGCTATGGGGGTTTTGACACTGAAGCTTTCTTT.

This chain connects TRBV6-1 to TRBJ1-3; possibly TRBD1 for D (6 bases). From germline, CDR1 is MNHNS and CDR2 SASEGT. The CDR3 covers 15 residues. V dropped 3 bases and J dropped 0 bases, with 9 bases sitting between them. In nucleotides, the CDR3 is TGTGCCAGCAGTGATGGACAGTACTCTGGAAACACCATATATTTT. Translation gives CASSDGQYSGNTIYF.

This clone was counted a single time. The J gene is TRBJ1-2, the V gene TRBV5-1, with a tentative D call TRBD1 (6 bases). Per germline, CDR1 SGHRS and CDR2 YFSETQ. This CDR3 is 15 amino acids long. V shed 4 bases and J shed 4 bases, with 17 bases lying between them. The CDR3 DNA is TGCGCCAGCAGCCCTGGACGGGGGGCTGGCTATGGCTACACCTTC. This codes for CASSPGRGAGYGYTF.

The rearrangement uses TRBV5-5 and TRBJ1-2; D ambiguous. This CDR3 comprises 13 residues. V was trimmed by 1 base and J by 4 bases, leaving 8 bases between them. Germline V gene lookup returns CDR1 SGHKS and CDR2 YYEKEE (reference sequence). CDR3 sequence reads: CASSLQKSYGYTF. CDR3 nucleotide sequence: TGTGCCAGCAGCTTGCAGAAGTCCTATGGCTACACCTTC. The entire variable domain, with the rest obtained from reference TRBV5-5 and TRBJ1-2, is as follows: DAGVTQSPTHLIKTRGQQVTLRCSPISGHKSVSWYQQVLGQGPQFIFQYYEKEERGRGNFPDRFSARQFPNYSSELNVNALLLGDSALYLCASSLQKSYGYTFGSGTRLTVV.

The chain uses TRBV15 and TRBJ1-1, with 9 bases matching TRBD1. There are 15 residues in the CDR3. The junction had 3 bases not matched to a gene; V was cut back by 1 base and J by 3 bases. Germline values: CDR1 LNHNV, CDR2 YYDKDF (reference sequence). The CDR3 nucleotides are TGTGCCACCAGCAGAGGCGGGGACAGGGACACTGAAGCTTTCTTT. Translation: CATSRGGDRDTEAFF.

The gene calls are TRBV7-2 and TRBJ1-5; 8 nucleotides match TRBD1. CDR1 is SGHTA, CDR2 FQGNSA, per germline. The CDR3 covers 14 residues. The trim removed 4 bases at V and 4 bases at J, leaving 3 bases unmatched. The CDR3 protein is CASSSTGVNQPQHF. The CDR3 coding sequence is TGTGCCAGCAGCTCGACAGGGGTAAATCAGCCCCAGCATTTT.

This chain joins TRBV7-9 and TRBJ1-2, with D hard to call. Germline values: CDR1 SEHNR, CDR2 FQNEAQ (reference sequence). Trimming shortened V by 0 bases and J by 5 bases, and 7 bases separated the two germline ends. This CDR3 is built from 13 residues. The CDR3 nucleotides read TGTGCCAGCAGCTTAGCGTCGAGTTATGGCTACACCTTC. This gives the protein CASSLASSYGYTF.

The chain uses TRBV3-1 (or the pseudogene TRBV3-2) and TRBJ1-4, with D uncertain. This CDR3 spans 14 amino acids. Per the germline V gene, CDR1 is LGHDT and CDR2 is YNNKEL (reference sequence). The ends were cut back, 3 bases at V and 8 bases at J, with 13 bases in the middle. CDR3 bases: TGTGCCAGCAGCCAGGGCAGGATTGGAGAAAAACTGTTTTTT. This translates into CASSQGRIGEKLFF.

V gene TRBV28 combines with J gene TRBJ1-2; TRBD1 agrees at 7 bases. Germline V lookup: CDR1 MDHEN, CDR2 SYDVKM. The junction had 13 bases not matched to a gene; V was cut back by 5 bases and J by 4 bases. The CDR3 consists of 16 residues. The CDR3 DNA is TGTGCCAGCAGTCCCCCCCCGGCCGGGACAGCCTATGGCTACACCTTC. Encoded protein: CASSPPPAGTAYGYTF.

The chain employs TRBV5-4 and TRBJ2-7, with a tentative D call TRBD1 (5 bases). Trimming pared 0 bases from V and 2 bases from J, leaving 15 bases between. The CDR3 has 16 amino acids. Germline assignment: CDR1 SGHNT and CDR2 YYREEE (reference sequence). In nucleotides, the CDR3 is TGTGCCAGCAGCTTGGCCCCAGGGTCTTTCCCCTACGAGCAGTACTTC. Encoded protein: CASSLAPGSFPYEQYF.

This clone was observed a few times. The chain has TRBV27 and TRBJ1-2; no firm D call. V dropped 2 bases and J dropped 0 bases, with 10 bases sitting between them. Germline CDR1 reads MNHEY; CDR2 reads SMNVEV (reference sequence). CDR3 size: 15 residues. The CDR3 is CASSLHGETNYGYTF. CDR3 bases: TGTGCCAGCAGTTTACACGGGGAGACTAACTATGGCTACACCTTC.

The CDR3 loop reads CSVEDRDYFYEQFF. As DNA, the CDR3 is TGCAGCGTTGAAGACCGGGACTACTTCTATGAGCAGTTCTTC. The chain links TRBV29-1 to TRBJ2-1, with 7 nucleotides matching TRBD2. The CDR3 runs 14 residues. CDR1 SQVTM and CDR2 ANQGSEA come from the germline V gene. V lost 0 bases, J lost 8 bases, and 7 bases stayed unmatched.

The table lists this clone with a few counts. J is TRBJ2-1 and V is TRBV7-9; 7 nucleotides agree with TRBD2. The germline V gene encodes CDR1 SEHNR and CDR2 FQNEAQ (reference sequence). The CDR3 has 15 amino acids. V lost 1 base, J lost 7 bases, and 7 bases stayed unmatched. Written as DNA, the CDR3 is TGTGCCAGCAGCTTAGGGTCTGGGAGGGATAATGAGCAGTTCTTC. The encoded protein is CASSLGSGRDNEQFF.

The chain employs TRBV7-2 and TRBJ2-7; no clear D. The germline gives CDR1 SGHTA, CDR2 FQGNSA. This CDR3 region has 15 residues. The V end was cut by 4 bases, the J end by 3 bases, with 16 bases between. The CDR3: CASSYARDEIYEQYF. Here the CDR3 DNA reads TGTGCCAGCAGCTATGCGAGAGACGAGATCTACGAGCAGTACTTC.

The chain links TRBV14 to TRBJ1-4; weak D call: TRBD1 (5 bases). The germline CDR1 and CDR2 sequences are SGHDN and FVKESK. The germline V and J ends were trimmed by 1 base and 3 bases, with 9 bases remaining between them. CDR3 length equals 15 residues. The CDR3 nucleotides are TGTGCCAGCAGCCAAGGAGGACACCCTAATGAAAAACTGTTTTTT. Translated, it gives CASSQGGHPNEKLFF. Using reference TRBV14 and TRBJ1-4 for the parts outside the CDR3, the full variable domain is EAGVTQFPSHSVIEKGQTVTLRCDPISGHDNLYWYRRVMGKEIKFLLHFVKESKQDESGMPNNRFLAERTGGTYSTLKVQPAELEDSGVYFCASSQGGHPNEKLFFGSGTQLSVL.

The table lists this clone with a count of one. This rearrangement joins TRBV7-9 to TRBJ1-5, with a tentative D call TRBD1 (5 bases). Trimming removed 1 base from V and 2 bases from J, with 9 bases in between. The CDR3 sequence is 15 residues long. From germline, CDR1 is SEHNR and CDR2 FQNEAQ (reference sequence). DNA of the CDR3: TGTGCCAGCAGCTTAGGTCTGGGGCGCAATCAGCCCCAGCATTTT. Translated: CASSLGLGRNQPQHF.